These 4 T cell receptor beta chains originate from one sample sequenced in a study of blood T cell repertoires in COVID-19 (TCRdb year 2020). The library was generated by the immunoSEQ multiplex PCR assay. Drawn from immuneACCESS, this table holds only the in-frame rearrangements with V and J called that TCRdb kept. Clones are partly lost; checked studies trace under half to an unresolved V gene and leave the rest unexplained. A total of about 330,000 clones appear in this sample, 80% to 90% of them only once. Clones ranked in the top ten supply 5.3% of the sample. Specimen: PBMCs or T cells enriched from blood (not recorded which). These receptors came from a woman in her 30s who had recovered from COVID-19.

The CDR3 reads CASSYSLRVGELFF. CDR3 nucleotide sequence: TGTGCCAGCAGTTACTCGTTACGGGTGGGGGAGCTGTTTTTT. This rearrangement joins TRBV6-6 to TRBJ2-2; the D is unclear. The V gene's germline CDR1 is MNHNY and CDR2 SVGAGI (reference sequence). The V end was cut by 0 bases, the J end by 8 bases, with 10 bases between. This CDR3 has 14 amino acids.

This chain uses TRBV29-1 with TRBJ1-3; no clear D. Looked up from germline, CDR1 is SQVTM and CDR2 is ANQGSEA. The CDR3 runs 12 residues. V lost 4 bases and J 0 bases, leaving 4 bases between the germline ends. The CDR3 DNA follows: TGCAGCGTTGGTAGCTCTGGAAACACCATATATTTT. Translation: CSVGSSGNTIYF.

V usage is TRBV28 and J usage is TRBJ1-5, with D possibly matching TRBD1 (6 bases). The CDR3 runs to 12 residues. V lost 7 bases and J 7 bases, leaving 11 bases between the germline ends. CDR1 and CDR2 from the germline V gene are MDHEN and SYDVKM. The CDR3 region is CASTPGGQPQHF. The CDR3 nucleotides read TGTGCCAGCACGCCGGGGGGCCAGCCCCAGCATTTT.

This chain uses TRBV7-9 with TRBJ1-1; TRBD1 is a possible D gene (5 bases). V gave up 3 bases and J gave up 5 bases, with 16 bases separating them. This CDR3 is 15 amino acids long. CDR1 and CDR2 (germline): SEHNR, FQNEAQ (reference sequence). CDR3 nucleotides: TGTGCCAGCAGCTTCACGGGGGTCCGGGGTACTGAAGCTTTCTTT. Translation: CASSFTGVRGTEAFF.